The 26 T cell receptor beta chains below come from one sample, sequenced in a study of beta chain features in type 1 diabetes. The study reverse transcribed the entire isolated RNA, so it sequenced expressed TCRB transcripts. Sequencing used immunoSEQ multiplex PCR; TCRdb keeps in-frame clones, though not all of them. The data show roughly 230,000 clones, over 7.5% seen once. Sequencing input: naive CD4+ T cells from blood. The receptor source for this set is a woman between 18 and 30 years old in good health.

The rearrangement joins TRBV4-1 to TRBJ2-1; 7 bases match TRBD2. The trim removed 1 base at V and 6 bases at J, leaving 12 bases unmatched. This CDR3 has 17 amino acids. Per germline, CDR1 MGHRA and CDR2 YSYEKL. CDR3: CASSQGWAGVFFNEQFF. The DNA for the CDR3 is TGCGCCAGCAGCCAAGGCTGGGCGGGAGTATTTTTCAATGAGCAGTTCTTC.

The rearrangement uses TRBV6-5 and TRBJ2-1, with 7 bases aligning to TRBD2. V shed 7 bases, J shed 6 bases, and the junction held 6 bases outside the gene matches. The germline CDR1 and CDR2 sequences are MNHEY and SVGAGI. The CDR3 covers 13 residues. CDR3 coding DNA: TGTGCCAGCATGGGCGGGAGTGCCAATGAGCAGTTCTTC. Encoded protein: CASMGGSANEQFF.

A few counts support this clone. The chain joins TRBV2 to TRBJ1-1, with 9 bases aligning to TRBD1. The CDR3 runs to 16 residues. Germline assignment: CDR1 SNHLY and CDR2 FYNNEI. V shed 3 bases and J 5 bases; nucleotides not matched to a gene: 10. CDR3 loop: CASSEGKNRGLTEAFF. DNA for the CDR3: TGTGCCAGCAGTGAGGGTAAAAACAGGGGGCTAACTGAAGCTTTCTTT. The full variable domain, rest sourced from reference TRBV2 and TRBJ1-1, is EPEVTQTPSHQVTQMGQEVILRCVPISNHLYFYWYRQILGQKVEFLVSFYNNEISEKSEIFDDQFSVERPDGSNFTLKIRSTKLEDSAMYFCASSEGKNRGLTEAFFGQGTRLTVV.

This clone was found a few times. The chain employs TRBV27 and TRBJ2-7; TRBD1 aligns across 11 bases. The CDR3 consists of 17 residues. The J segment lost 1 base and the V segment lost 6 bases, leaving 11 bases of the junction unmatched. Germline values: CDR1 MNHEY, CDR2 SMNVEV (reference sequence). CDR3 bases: TGTGCCAGCAGCTCGGACAGGGGGCAAGATTTTTCCTACGAGCAGTACTTC. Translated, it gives CASSSDRGQDFSYEQYF.

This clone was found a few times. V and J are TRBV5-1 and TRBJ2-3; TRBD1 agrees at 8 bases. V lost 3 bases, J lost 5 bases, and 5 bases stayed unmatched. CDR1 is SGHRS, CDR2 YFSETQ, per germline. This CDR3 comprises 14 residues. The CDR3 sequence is CASSSQGAGDTQYF. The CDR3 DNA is TGCGCCAGCAGCTCGCAGGGGGCGGGAGATACGCAGTATTTT.

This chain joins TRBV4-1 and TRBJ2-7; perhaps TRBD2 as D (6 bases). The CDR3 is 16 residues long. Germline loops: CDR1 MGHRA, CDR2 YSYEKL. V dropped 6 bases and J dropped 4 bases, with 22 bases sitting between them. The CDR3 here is CASRGSAEGPGYEQYF. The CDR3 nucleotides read TGCGCCAGCAGGGGCTCAGCGGAGGGCCCCGGGTACGAGCAGTACTTC.

CDR3 protein: CASSIGGGYYGYTF. DNA of the CDR3: TGTGCCAGTAGTATCGGAGGCGGTTACTATGGCTACACCTTC. The chain uses TRBV19 and TRBJ1-2; no clear D. CDR3 length equals 14 residues. V was clipped by 3 bases and J by 3 bases, with 11 bases between them. Per germline, CDR1 LNHDA and CDR2 SQIVND (reference sequence).

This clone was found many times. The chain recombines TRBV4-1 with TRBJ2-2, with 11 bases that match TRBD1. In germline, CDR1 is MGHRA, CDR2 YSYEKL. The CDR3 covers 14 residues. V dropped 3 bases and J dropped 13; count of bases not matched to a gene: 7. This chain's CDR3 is CASSQHGQGAMLFF. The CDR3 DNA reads TGCGCCAGCAGCCAGCATGGACAGGGGGCAATGCTGTTTTTT.

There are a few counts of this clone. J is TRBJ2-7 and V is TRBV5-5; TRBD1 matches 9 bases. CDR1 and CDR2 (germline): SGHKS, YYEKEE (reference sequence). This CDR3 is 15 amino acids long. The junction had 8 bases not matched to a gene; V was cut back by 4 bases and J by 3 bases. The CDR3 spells CASSQAPGQGYEQYF. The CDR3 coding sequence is TGTGCCAGCAGCCAAGCCCCGGGACAGGGCTACGAGCAGTACTTC.

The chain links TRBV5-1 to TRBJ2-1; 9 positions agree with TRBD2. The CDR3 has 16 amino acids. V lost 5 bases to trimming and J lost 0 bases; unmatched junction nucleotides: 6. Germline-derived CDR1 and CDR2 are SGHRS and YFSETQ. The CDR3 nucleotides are TGCGCCAGCAGTAGGGGTAGCGGGAGCTCCTACAATGAGCAGTTCTTC. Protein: CASSRGSGSSYNEQFF.

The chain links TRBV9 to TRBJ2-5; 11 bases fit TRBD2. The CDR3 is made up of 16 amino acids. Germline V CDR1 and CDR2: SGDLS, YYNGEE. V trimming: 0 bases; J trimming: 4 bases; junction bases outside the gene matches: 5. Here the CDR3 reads CASSVDSGRAGETQYF. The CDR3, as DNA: TGTGCCAGCAGCGTAGATAGCGGGAGGGCAGGAGAGACCCAGTACTTC.

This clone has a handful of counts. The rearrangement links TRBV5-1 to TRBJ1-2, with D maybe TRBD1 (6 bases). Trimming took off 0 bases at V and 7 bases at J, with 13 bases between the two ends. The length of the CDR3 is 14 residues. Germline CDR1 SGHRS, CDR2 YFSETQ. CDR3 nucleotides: TGCGCCAGCAGCTTGGGGGGGCCACAGGGTGGCTACACCTTC. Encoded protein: CASSLGGPQGGYTF. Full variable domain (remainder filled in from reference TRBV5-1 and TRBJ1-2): KAGVTQTPRYLIKTRGQQVTLSCSPISGHRSVSWYQQTPGQGLQFLFEYFSETQRNKGNFPGRFSGRQFSNSRSEMNVSTLELGDSALYLCASSLGGPQGGYTFGSGTRLTVV.

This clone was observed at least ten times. Here the CDR3 DNA reads TGCAGCTTCAATCGGGGGGTCGAGCAGTACTTC. It specifies CSFNRGVEQYF. This chain links TRBV29-1 with TRBJ2-7; TRBD2 matches 7 bases. The V gene's germline CDR1 is SQVTM and CDR2 ANQGSEA. V lost 8 bases, J lost 6 bases, and 7 bases stayed unmatched. The CDR3 length is 11 residues.

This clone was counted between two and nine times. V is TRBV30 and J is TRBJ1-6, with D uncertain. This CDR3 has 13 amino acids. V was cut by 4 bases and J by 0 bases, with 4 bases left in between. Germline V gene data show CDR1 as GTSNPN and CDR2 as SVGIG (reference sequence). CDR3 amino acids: CAWTGSYNSPLHF. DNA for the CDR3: TGTGCCTGGACCGGCTCCTATAATTCACCCCTCCACTTT.

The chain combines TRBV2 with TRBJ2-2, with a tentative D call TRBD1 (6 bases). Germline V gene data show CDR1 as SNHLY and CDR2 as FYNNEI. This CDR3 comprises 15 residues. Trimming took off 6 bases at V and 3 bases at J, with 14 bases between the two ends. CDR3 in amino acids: CASRTGSSDTGELFF. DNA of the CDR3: TGTGCCAGCAGAACAGGGAGTTCGGACACCGGGGAGCTGTTTTTT.

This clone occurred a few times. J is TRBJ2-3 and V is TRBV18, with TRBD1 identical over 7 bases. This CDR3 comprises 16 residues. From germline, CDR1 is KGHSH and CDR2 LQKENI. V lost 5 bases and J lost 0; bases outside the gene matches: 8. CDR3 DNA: TGTGCCAGCTCAGCGACGAGGGACAGTAGCACAGATACGCAGTATTTT. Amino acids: CASSATRDSSTDTQYF.

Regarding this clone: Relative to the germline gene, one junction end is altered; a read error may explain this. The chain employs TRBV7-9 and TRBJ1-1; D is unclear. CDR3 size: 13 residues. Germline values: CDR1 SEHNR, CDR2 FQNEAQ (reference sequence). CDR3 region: CASSLVSDSPSPF. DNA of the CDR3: TGTGCCAGCAGCTTAGTATCGGACTCTCCCTCGCCCTTT.

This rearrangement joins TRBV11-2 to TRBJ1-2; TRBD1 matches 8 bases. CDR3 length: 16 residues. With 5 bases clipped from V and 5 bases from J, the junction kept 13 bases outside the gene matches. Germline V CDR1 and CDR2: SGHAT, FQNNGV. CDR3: CASSVQTGGMGYGYTF. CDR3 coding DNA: TGTGCCAGCAGCGTCCAAACAGGGGGAATGGGATATGGCTACACCTTC.

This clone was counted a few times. The CDR3 sequence: CASSLAGRGDTQYF. Written as DNA, the CDR3 is TGCGCCAGCAGCTTGGCCGGCAGGGGGGATACGCAGTATTTT. V and J are TRBV5-1 and TRBJ2-3; 7 nucleotides align to TRBD1. CDR3 length: 14 amino acids. Per germline, CDR1 SGHRS and CDR2 YFSETQ. With V trimmed by 0 bases and J by 6 bases, 4 bases remained unmatched.

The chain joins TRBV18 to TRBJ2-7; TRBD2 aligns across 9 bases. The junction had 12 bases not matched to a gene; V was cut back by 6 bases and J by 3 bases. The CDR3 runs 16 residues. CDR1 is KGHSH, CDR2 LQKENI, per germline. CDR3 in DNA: TGTGCCAGCTCCCGGATTGTAGCTAGCGGGAACTACGAGCAGTACTTC. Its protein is CASSRIVASGNYEQYF. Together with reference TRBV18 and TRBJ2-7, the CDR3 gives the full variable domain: NAGVMQNPRHLVRRRGQEARLRCSPMKGHSHVYWYRQLPEEGLKFMVYLQKENIIDESGMPKERFSAEFPKEGPSILRIQQVVRGDSAAYFCASSRIVASGNYEQYFGPGTRLTVT.

CDR3 loop: CASSLRGSSTDTQYF. Written as DNA, the CDR3 is TGTGCCAGCAGCTTACGGGGGTCTAGCACAGATACGCAGTATTTT. The chain is built from TRBV7-3 and TRBJ2-3; a possible D gene is TRBD2 (6 bases). Trimming shortened V by 2 bases and J by 0 bases, and 9 bases separated the two germline ends. The CDR3 extends over 15 amino acids. Germline CDR1 is SGHTA and CDR2 is FQGTGA.

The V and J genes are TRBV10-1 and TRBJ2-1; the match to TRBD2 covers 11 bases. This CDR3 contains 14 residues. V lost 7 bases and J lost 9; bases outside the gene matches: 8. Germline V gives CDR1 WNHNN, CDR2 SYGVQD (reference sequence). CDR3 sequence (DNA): TGCGCCAGCAATCGGCTAGCGGGAGGTGGTGAGCAGTTCTTC. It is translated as CASNRLAGGGEQFF.

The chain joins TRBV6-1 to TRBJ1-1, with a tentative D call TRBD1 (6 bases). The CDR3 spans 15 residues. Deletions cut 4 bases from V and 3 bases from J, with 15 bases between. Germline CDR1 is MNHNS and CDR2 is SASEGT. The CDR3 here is CASSARTSGDTEAFF. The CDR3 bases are TGTGCCAGCAGTGCTAGAACCTCAGGGGACACTGAAGCTTTCTTT.

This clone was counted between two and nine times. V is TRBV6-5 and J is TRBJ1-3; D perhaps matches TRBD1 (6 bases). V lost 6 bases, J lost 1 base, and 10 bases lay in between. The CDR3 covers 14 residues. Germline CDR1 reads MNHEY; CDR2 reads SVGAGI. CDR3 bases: TGTGCCAGCAGCGTCGACAGGTCTGGAAACACCATATATTTT. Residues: CASSVDRSGNTIYF.

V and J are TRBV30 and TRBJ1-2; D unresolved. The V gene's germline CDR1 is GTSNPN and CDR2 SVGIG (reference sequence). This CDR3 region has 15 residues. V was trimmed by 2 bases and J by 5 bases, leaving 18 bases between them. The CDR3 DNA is TGTGCCTGGAGTACCGGGTCCCCTGGGAGATATGGCTACACCTTC. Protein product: CAWSTGSPGRYGYTF.

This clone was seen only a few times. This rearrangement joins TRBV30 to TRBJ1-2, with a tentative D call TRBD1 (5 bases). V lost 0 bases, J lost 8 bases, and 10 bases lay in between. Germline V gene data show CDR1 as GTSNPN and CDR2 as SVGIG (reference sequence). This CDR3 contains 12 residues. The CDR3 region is CAWSVGQGGYTF. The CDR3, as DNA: TGTGCCTGGAGTGTCGGACAAGGGGGCTACACCTTC. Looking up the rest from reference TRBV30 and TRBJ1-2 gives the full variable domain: SQTIHQWPATLVQPVGSPLSLECTVEGTSNPNLYWYRQAAGRGLQLLFYSVGIGQISSEVPQNLSASRPQDRQFILSSKKLLLSDSGFYLCAWSVGQGGYTFGSGTRLTVV.